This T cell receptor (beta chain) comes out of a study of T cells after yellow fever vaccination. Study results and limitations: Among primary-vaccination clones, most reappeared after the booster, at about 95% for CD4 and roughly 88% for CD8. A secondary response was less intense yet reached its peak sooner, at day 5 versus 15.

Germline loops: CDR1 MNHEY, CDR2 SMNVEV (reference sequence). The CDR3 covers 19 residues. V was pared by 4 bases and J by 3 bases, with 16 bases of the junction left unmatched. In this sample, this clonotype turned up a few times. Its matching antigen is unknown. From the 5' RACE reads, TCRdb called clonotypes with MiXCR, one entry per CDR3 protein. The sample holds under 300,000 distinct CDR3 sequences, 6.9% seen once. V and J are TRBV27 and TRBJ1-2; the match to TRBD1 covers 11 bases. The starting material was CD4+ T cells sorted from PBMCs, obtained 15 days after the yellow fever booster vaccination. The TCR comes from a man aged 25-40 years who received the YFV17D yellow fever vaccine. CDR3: CASSSTGGTGGLGYYGYTF. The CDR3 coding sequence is TGTGCCAGCAGTTCCACGGGCGGGACAGGGGGATTGGGCTACTATGGCTACACCTTC.